This T cell receptor (beta chain) was recovered during a study of cytomegalovirus exposure and HLA in healthy donors. The study, taken as a whole, reports: A later analysis found common viral pathogens apparently linked to several of the most significant clusters. Associated with HLA alleles at 0.05 false discovery rate in a later analysis were around 17,000 TCR beta sequences. In a later analysis, TCR association rates varied by HLA locus: DRB1 most, HLA-C fewest.

V lost 7 bases, J lost 3 bases, and 17 bases lay in between. CDR3 length equals 15 residues. Per the germline V gene, CDR1 is MNHNY and CDR2 is SVGAGI (reference sequence). With respect to this clone: Antigen specificity is unknown.

PCR amplification relied on 60 Vbeta primers (plus 13 Jbeta primers). Here immunoSEQ multiplex PCR was the method, and the copy in TCRdb shows in-frame clones only, minus some. The sample yields about 110,000 clones, over 12% seen once. Sequencing was performed on PBMCs. The chain carries TRBV6-6 and TRBJ2-3, with a tentative D call TRBD2 (7 bases). The source is a female donor in good health and CMV-seronegative. This chain's CDR3 is CASTERGGGTDTQYF. The CDR3 DNA reads TGTGCCAGCACAGAAAGGGGGGGCGGGACAGATACGCAGTATTTT.